This T cell receptor beta chain emerged from a study of blood T cell repertoires in COVID-19. CDR1 and CDR2 (germline): LGHDT, YNNKEL (reference sequence). Trimming removed 0 bases at V and 3 bases at J, with 17 bases between. This CDR3 spans 17 amino acids. The data were produced by immunoSEQ multiplex PCR, yet TCRdb's version contains in-frame clones alone and is incomplete. In the table there are about 320,000 clones, 85% of which are singletons. The specimen was PBMCs or T cells enriched from blood (not recorded which). This sequence joins TRBV3-1 (or the pseudogene TRBV3-2) and TRBJ1-1; maybe TRBD1 (5 bases). The TCR originated in a young woman who had been exposed to COVID-19. The CDR3, as DNA: TGTGCCAGCAGCCAAGATAGGGGAGGGGCAGGCTACACTGAAGCTTTCTTT. Residues: CASSQDRGGAGYTEAFF.